A selection of T cell receptor beta chains follows, all from one sample in a study of T cell responses to AZD1222 COVID-19 vaccine. Sequenced by immunoSEQ multiplex PCR; TCRdb stores in-frame clones only, minus some. Counted here are roughly 140,000 clones, about 91% occurring once; the ten biggest clones make up less than 9.5%. Sequences were derived from peripheral blood, sampled 28 days after the second AZD1222 dose. These receptors were obtained from an adult who received the AZD1222 COVID-19 vaccine. Each CDR3 is given with its conserved first and last residue. A D gene is named only where the DNA matches it firmly. Rows give clone size only sometimes, using once, few, many, or a class for an expanded clone.

v_gene: TRBV19; j_gene: TRBJ2-1; abundance: -; d_gene: TRBD2; CDR3aa: CASSGTSGRTYNEQFF; CDR3nt: TGTGCCAGTAGTGGGACTAGCGGGAGAACCTACAATGAGCAGTTCTTC
v_gene: TRBV6-5; j_gene: TRBJ1-2; abundance: -; d_gene: -; CDR3aa: CASSLRTFGDGYTF; CDR3nt: TGTGCCAGCAGTTTGAGGACGTTCGGAGATGGCTACACCTTC
v_gene: TRBV12-3/TRBV12-4; j_gene: TRBJ1-2; abundance: few; d_gene: -; CDR3aa: CASSFSGNGYTF; CDR3nt: TGTGCCAGCAGTTTTTCAGGGAATGGCTACACCTTC
v_gene: TRBV21-1; j_gene: TRBJ1-6; abundance: -; d_gene: -; CDR3aa: CARIRLGGTGTGNLGYNSPLHF; CDR3nt: TGTGCCAGGATTCGTCTTGGGGGAACCGGGACAGGGAATTTGGGCTATAATTCACCCCTCCACTTT
v_gene: TRBV7-9; j_gene: TRBJ1-1; abundance: -; d_gene: TRBD1; CDR3aa: CASSLEGTAIEAFF; CDR3nt: TGTGCCAGCAGCTTAGAGGGGACAGCCATTGAAGCTTTCTTT
v_gene: TRBV12-3/TRBV12-4; j_gene: TRBJ1-5; abundance: -; d_gene: -; CDR3aa: CASRYGPQPQHF; CDR3nt: TGTGCCAGCAGATACGGACCTCAGCCCCAGCATTTT
v_gene: TRBV5-1; j_gene: TRBJ2-7; abundance: -; d_gene: TRBD1; CDR3aa: CASSLGTGLEEQYF; CDR3nt: TGCGCCAGCAGCTTGGGGACAGGTTTAGAAGAGCAGTACTTC
v_gene: TRBV24-1; j_gene: TRBJ1-2; abundance: -; d_gene: -; CDR3aa: CATSAPGGNYGYTF; CDR3nt: TGTGCCACCAGTGCCCCGGGCGGGAACTATGGCTACACCTTC
v_gene: TRBV28; j_gene: TRBJ1-5; abundance: -; d_gene: -; CDR3aa: CASSSTGSGQPQHF; CDR3nt: TGTGCCAGCAGTTCAACAGGGTCGGGGCAGCCCCAGCATTTT
v_gene: TRBV7-2; j_gene: TRBJ1-1; abundance: -; d_gene: -; CDR3aa: CASSLTGANTEAFF; CDR3nt: TGTGCCAGCAGCTTAACCGGGGCGAACACTGAAGCTTTCTTT
v_gene: TRBV10-1; j_gene: TRBJ1-1; abundance: -; d_gene: -; CDR3aa: CASSDPGGFDEAFF; CDR3nt: TGCGCCAGCAGTGACCCTGGGGGGTTCGATGAAGCTTTCTTT
v_gene: TRBV9; j_gene: TRBJ2-5; abundance: -; d_gene: -; CDR3aa: CASSVTGVQETQYF; CDR3nt: TGTGCCAGCAGCGTAACTGGGGTTCAGGAGACCCAGTACTTC
v_gene: TRBV2; j_gene: TRBJ1-5; abundance: -; d_gene: TRBD1; CDR3aa: CASSLTGAHSNQPQHF; CDR3nt: TGTGCCAGCAGTTTAACAGGGGCTCATAGCAATCAGCCCCAGCATTTT
v_gene: TRBV5-8; j_gene: TRBJ1-4; abundance: -; d_gene: -; CDR3aa: CASSLQGANEKLFF; CDR3nt: TGTGCCAGCAGCTTGCAGGGAGCTAATGAAAAACTGTTTTTT
v_gene: TRBV7-9; j_gene: TRBJ1-2; abundance: once; d_gene: TRBD1; CDR3aa: CASSANLLDRAGYTF; CDR3nt: TGTGCCAGCAGCGCAAACCTTCTCGACAGGGCCGGCTACACCTTC
v_gene: TRBV7-2; j_gene: TRBJ1-5; abundance: -; d_gene: -; CDR3aa: CASSPGGDNQPQHF; CDR3nt: TGTGCCAGCAGCCCAGGAGGAGACAATCAGCCCCAGCATTTT
v_gene: TRBV5-6; j_gene: TRBJ1-2; abundance: -; d_gene: TRBD1; CDR3aa: CASSLAGGGGYTF; CDR3nt: TGTGCCAGCAGCTTGGCAGGGGGCGGCGGCTACACCTTC
v_gene: TRBV7-2; j_gene: TRBJ1-6; abundance: -; d_gene: TRBD1; CDR3aa: CASSSLQGQGIYSPLHF; CDR3nt: TGTGCCAGCAGCTCGCTCCAGGGACAGGGGATTTATTCACCCCTCCACTTT
v_gene: TRBV5-1; j_gene: TRBJ2-3; abundance: -; d_gene: TRBD1; CDR3aa: CASSPRTGADTQYF; CDR3nt: TGCGCCAGCAGCCCCCGGACAGGGGCAGATACGCAGTATTTT
v_gene: TRBV3-1/TRBV3-2; j_gene: TRBJ1-6; abundance: -; d_gene: -; CDR3aa: CASSHQTTAREPLHF; CDR3nt: TGTGCCAGCAGCCACCAAACCACGGCGAGGGAGCCCCTCCACTTT
v_gene: TRBV6-2/TRBV6-3; j_gene: TRBJ1-5; abundance: -; d_gene: -; CDR3aa: CASSSSGQFNQPQHF; CDR3nt: TGTGCCAGCAGTTCCTCCGGACAGTTTAATCAGCCCCAGCATTTT
v_gene: TRBV5-4; j_gene: TRBJ1-1; abundance: few; d_gene: -; CDR3aa: CASSRSGTSNTEAFF; CDR3nt: TGTGCCAGCAGCAGATCAGGGACTTCGAACACTGAAGCTTTCTTT
v_gene: TRBV18; j_gene: TRBJ2-1; abundance: -; d_gene: TRBD1; CDR3aa: CASSLMDRGSYNEQFF; CDR3nt: TGTGCCAGCTCACTTATGGACAGGGGATCCTACAATGAGCAGTTCTTC
v_gene: TRBV28; j_gene: TRBJ1-5; abundance: -; d_gene: TRBD1; CDR3aa: CASSLYFGTASNQPQHF; CDR3nt: TGTGCCAGCAGTTTATACTTCGGGACAGCTAGCAATCAGCCCCAGCATTTT
v_gene: TRBV30; j_gene: TRBJ1-1; abundance: -; d_gene: TRBD1; CDR3aa: CAWRTGTGARAFF; CDR3nt: TGTGCCTGGAGGACTGGGACAGGGGCTAGAGCTTTCTTT
v_gene: TRBV5-4; j_gene: TRBJ2-5; abundance: -; d_gene: TRBD2; CDR3aa: CASSPGLANQETQYF; CDR3nt: TGTGCCAGCAGCCCGGGACTAGCGAACCAAGAGACCCAGTACTTC
v_gene: TRBV5-8; j_gene: TRBJ2-1; abundance: -; d_gene: -; CDR3aa: CASSPGRTSWRSQFF; CDR3nt: TGTGCCAGCAGCCCTGGGCGCACAAGTTGGCGGTCACAGTTCTTC
v_gene: TRBV5-1; j_gene: TRBJ1-2; abundance: -; d_gene: TRBD1; CDR3aa: CASSPGTGSYGYTF; CDR3nt: TGCGCCAGCAGCCCCGGGACAGGGTCCTATGGCTACACCTTC
v_gene: TRBV29-1; j_gene: TRBJ2-1; abundance: few; d_gene: TRBD2; CDR3aa: CSVEGLAGVSSYNEQFF; CDR3nt: TGCAGCGTTGAAGGACTAGCGGGAGTTAGCTCCTACAATGAGCAGTTCTTC
v_gene: TRBV7-9; j_gene: TRBJ2-2; abundance: -; d_gene: TRBD2; CDR3aa: CASRISGSNTGELFF; CDR3nt: TGTGCCAGCAGAATTAGCGGGAGCAACACCGGGGAGCTGTTTTTT